These T cell receptor beta chains were read from a single sample in a study of cytomegalovirus exposure and HLA in healthy donors. The repertoire was sequenced with immunoSEQ multiplex PCR; TCRdb's copy has only in-frame clones and lacks some. The sample has 160,000 or so clones, 88% seen once; the top ten hold 2.5% to 3.5%. Material for sequencing was PBMCs. The receptors derive from a man aged 18 to 29 in good health and CMV-seronegative. Both conserved end residues are part of each CDR3. D genes are given only for firm matches. For some rows the clone size is stated as once, few or many, or as a class when expanded; others skip it.

CDR3nt,CDR3aa,j_gene,v_gene,abundance,d_gene
TGTGCCAGCAGTTACTCGCCAGGGGAAGGCTACACCTTC,CASSYSPGEGYTF,TRBJ1-2,TRBV6-5,-,-
TGTGCCAGCAGCTCAGAAAGGGGTATTCAGACCCAGTACTTC,CASSSERGIQTQYF,TRBJ2-5,TRBV7-9,-,-
TGTGCCAGCAGCAGCCCCGACAGGGCCACCGGGGAGCTGTTTTTT,CASSSPDRATGELFF,TRBJ2-2,TRBV7-9,-,TRBD1
TGTGCCAGTAGTGACCAATCGACACTCAGAGCTGAAGCTTTCTTT,CASSDQSTLRAEAFF,TRBJ1-1,TRBV19,-,-
TGTGCCAGCAGCTTGGGGACAGGGGGCCATTCACCCCTCCACTTT,CASSLGTGGHSPLHF,TRBJ1-6,TRBV5-4,-,TRBD1
TGTGCCAGTAGTCCAGCGGACAGACAGCCCCAGCATTTT,CASSPADRQPQHF,TRBJ1-5,TRBV19,-,-
TGCGCCAGCAGCTTAAGGGACAGTCGTCTTGGTTTATGGGGTGAGCAGTTCTTC,CASSLRDSRLGLWGEQFF,TRBJ2-1,TRBV5-1,-,TRBD1
TGTGCCAGCAGGGCCCAGGGTTCTGGGGCCAACGTCCTGACTTTC,CASRAQGSGANVLTF,TRBJ2-6,TRBV6-1,-,-
TGCGCCAGCAGCTCAGGACTAGCGGGAGGGGGTTATGCCGGGGAGCTGTTTTTT,CASSSGLAGGGYAGELFF,TRBJ2-2,TRBV4-1,-,TRBD2
TGTGCCAGCAGTTACGAGAGGAACTACGAGCAGTACTTC,CASSYERNYEQYF,TRBJ2-7,TRBV6-6,-,-
TGTGCCAGCAGCTCGACAGGTCGCCAAGAGACCCAGTACTTC,CASSSTGRQETQYF,TRBJ2-5,TRBV11-3,-,-
TGTGCCATCAGTGAGTCAGGGCGGGAGCATTACAATGAGCAGTTCTTC,CAISESGREHYNEQFF,TRBJ2-1,TRBV10-3,-,TRBD2
TGTGCCAGCAGAGAACCGGGACAGGGGGCCGGGACCCAGTACTTC,CASREPGQGAGTQYF,TRBJ2-5,TRBV2,few,TRBD1
TGTGCCAGCCTAGCGGATAGCTCCTACGAGCAGTACTTC,CASLADSSYEQYF,TRBJ2-7,TRBV6-1,-,TRBD2
TGTGCCACAACCACCGGGACAGGGAACACTGAAGCTTTCTTT,CATTTGTGNTEAFF,TRBJ1-1,TRBV7-9,-,TRBD1
TGTGCCAGTAGGGGAGGACGGAGCAATGAGCAGTTCTTC,CASRGGRSNEQFF,TRBJ2-1,TRBV19,-,-
TGTGCCAGCAGCTTTTCGACTAGCGGGAGTTACGAGCAGTACTTC,CASSFSTSGSYEQYF,TRBJ2-7,TRBV7-9,-,TRBD2
TGTGCCAGCAGTTACATTGACGGGAATAATTCACCCCTCCACTTT,CASSYIDGNNSPLHF,TRBJ1-6,TRBV6-5,-,-
TGTGCCAGCAGCTTAGAGGGGACATCTCGCGTTCAGTACTTC,CASSLEGTSRVQYF,TRBJ2-4,TRBV7-2,-,-
TGTGCCAGCTCACCCGACAGGGTTGGCAATCAGCCCCAGCATTTT,CASSPDRVGNQPQHF,TRBJ1-5,TRBV18,-,TRBD1
TGTGCCAGCAGTACTAGCGGGGACACAGATACGCAGTATTTT,CASSTSGDTDTQYF,TRBJ2-3,TRBV6-6,-,TRBD2
TGTGCCAGCAGCTTGTTGGGGGGGGGCCAGACAGATACGCAGTATTTT,CASSLLGGGQTDTQYF,TRBJ2-3,TRBV5-4,-,-
TGCGCCAGCAGCCGGGTCGCGGTTAGCAATCAGCCCCAGCATTTT,CASSRVAVSNQPQHF,TRBJ1-5,TRBV23-1,-,-
TGTGCCAGCAGGGGACTCCCAAATACGCAGTATTTT,CASRGLPNTQYF,TRBJ2-3,TRBV2,-,-